This entry lists 14 T cell receptor beta chains sequenced from one sample in a study of cytomegalovirus exposure and HLA in healthy donors. The PCR had 60 Vbeta and 13 Jbeta primers. The protocol was immunoSEQ multiplex PCR, while the TCRdb copy is restricted to in-frame clones and leaves out a portion. The table records about 150,000 clones, 70% to 90% of them present only once. Input material: PBMCs. The receptors shown here come from a girl between 10 and 17 years old in good health and CMV-seropositive.

The chain has TRBV2 and TRBJ2-5, with TRBD2 identical over 9 bases. The V gene's germline CDR1 is SNHLY and CDR2 FYNNEI. The CDR3 is 13 residues long. V was pared by 4 bases and J by 5 bases, with 2 bases of the junction left unmatched. Here the CDR3 reads CASSGSGGETQYF. CDR3 sequence (DNA): TGTGCCAGCAGTGGTAGCGGGGGTGAGACCCAGTACTTC. Supplemented by reference TRBV2 and TRBJ2-5, the full variable domain reads EPEVTQTPSHQVTQMGQEVILRCVPISNHLYFYWYRQILGQKVEFLVSFYNNEISEKSEIFDDQFSVERPDGSNFTLKIRSTKLEDSAMYFCASSGSGGETQYFGPGTRLLVL.

This sequence joins TRBV5-4 and TRBJ1-6; D is unclear. Deletions cut 0 bases from V and 0 bases from J, with 7 bases between. Germline lookup yields CDR1 SGHNT and CDR2 YYREEE (reference sequence). CDR3 length: 16 residues. The DNA of the CDR3 is TGTGCCAGCAGCTTGGGCGAGAGCTCCTATAATTCACCCCTCCACTTT. Encoded protein: CASSLGESSYNSPLHF.

This clone was counted a few times. The rearrangement uses TRBV10-3 and TRBJ1-5; 8 bases are a match to TRBD1. Germline CDR1 ENHRY, CDR2 SYGVKD. V lost 6 bases and J lost 4; bases outside the gene matches: 11. There are 16 residues in the CDR3. The chain's CDR3 is CAISATERQGNQPQHF. CDR3 DNA: TGTGCCATCAGCGCGACAGAAAGACAGGGGAATCAGCCCCAGCATTTT.

This chain connects TRBV7-3 to TRBJ2-2, with TRBD2 matching 10 bases. The length of the CDR3 is 15 residues. CDR1 and CDR2 (germline): SGHTA, FQGTGA. The V gene end was trimmed by 5 bases and the J gene end by 2 bases; junction bases not matched to a gene: 2. The chain's CDR3 is CASSPSGSNTGELFF. The CDR3 nucleotides read TGTGCCAGCAGCCCTAGCGGGAGCAACACCGGGGAGCTGTTTTTT.

The chain links TRBV5-1 to TRBJ1-1; TRBD1 aligns across 8 bases. In germline, CDR1 is SGHRS, CDR2 YFSETQ. The CDR3 runs 15 residues. The junction had 8 bases not matched to a gene; V was cut back by 2 bases and J by 5 bases. The CDR3 loop reads CASSLRSGGLTEAFF. In DNA, the CDR3 is TGCGCCAGCAGCTTAAGATCAGGGGGCTTAACTGAAGCTTTCTTT.

J is TRBJ1-1 and V is TRBV2; 8 nucleotides align to TRBD1. Germline V lookup: CDR1 SNHLY, CDR2 FYNNEI. The CDR3 covers 13 residues. The J segment lost 5 bases and the V segment lost 6 bases, leaving 5 bases of the junction unmatched. The CDR3 is CASRMDRDTEAFF. The CDR3 DNA follows: TGTGCCAGCAGGATGGACAGGGATACTGAAGCTTTCTTT.

This clone was seen only once. The chain joins TRBV28 to TRBJ1-1; the D is unclear. The CDR3 is made up of 15 amino acids. Between the trimmed V and J ends, which lost 2 bases and 5 bases, there was a span of 15 bases. CDR1 MDHEN and CDR2 SYDVKM come from the germline V gene. The CDR3 nucleotides read TGTGCCAGCAGTTTACACGGGGAAGTGGTGACTGAAGCTTTCTTT. Encoded protein: CASSLHGEVVTEAFF.

CDR3: CATSREQFYEQYF. The CDR3 region has the DNA TGTGCCACCAGCAGAGAGCAGTTCTACGAGCAGTACTTC. The rearrangement uses TRBV15 and TRBJ2-7, with no clear D. This CDR3 region has 13 residues. Trimming shortened V by 0 bases and J by 3 bases, and 6 bases separated the two germline ends. The germline gives CDR1 LNHNV, CDR2 YYDKDF (reference sequence).

The gene calls are TRBV9 and TRBJ1-2, with 7 bases lining up with TRBD1. The CDR3 runs 14 residues. Germline loops: CDR1 SGDLS, CDR2 YYNGEE. Germline trimming cut 4 bases from V and 9 bases from J; bases unmatched to any gene: 12. CDR3 loop: CASSLIRTGASYTF. The CDR3, as DNA: TGTGCCAGCAGCCTAATCCGGACAGGCGCGAGCTACACCTTC.

The J gene is TRBJ1-3, the V gene TRBV19; D is unresolved. The CDR3 consists of 15 residues. Germline CDR1 reads LNHDA; CDR2 reads SQIVND (reference sequence). V was clipped by 3 bases and J by 7 bases, with 16 bases between them. CDR3 bases: TGTGCCAGTAGTATTAGTGCCAGAGGGTTGAACACCATATATTTT. Protein sequence: CASSISARGLNTIYF.

The rearrangement links TRBV4-1 to TRBJ2-7, with 8 bases identical to TRBD1. The CDR3 runs to 17 residues. J was trimmed by 6 bases and V by 0 bases; bases with no gene match: 13. The germline V gene encodes CDR1 MGHRA and CDR2 YSYEKL. CDR3 nucleotide sequence: TGCGCCAGCAGCCAAGATAGGGACAGGTTAGTTGGCAGCGAGCAGTACTTC. Its protein is CASSQDRDRLVGSEQYF.

The J gene is TRBJ2-1, the V gene TRBV27, with D possibly TRBD2 on 7 matching bases. CDR1 is MNHEY and CDR2 is SMNVEV in the germline V gene (reference sequence). The CDR3 spans 12 residues. V gave up 1 base and J gave up 12 bases, with 10 bases separating them. The CDR3 loop is CASSLLGGGQFF. CDR3 DNA sequence: TGTGCCAGCAGTTTATTAGGGGGGGGGCAGTTCTTC.

The CDR3 spells CASSLGGLEQFF. Written as DNA, the CDR3 is TGCGCCAGCAGCTTGGGGGGGCTTGAGCAGTTCTTC. V gene TRBV5-1 combines with J gene TRBJ2-1; TRBD1 is a possible D gene (6 bases). Germline V gives CDR1 SGHRS, CDR2 YFSETQ. The ends were cut back, 0 bases at V and 9 bases at J, with 7 bases in the middle. The CDR3 has 12 residues. The complete variable domain, with remaining parts taken from reference TRBV5-1 and TRBJ2-1, reads KAGVTQTPRYLIKTRGQQVTLSCSPISGHRSVSWYQQTPGQGLQFLFEYFSETQRNKGNFPGRFSGRQFSNSRSEMNVSTLELGDSALYLCASSLGGLEQFFGPGTRLTVL.

This chain joins TRBV2 and TRBJ1-1; 9 bases match TRBD1. V was pared by 7 bases and J by 1 base, with 4 bases of the junction left unmatched. The CDR3 extends over 14 amino acids. Per the germline V gene, CDR1 is SNHLY and CDR2 is FYNNEI. This chain's CDR3 is CASTGQGPNTEAFF. The CDR3, as DNA: TGTGCCAGCACTGGACAGGGGCCGAACACTGAAGCTTTCTTT.